A single sample is the source of the 32 T cell receptor beta chains below, sequenced in a study of T cell clones after liver transplantation. Measured with immunoSEQ multiplex PCR; TCRdb has only the in-frame clones, and not every one. The sample includes more than 95,000 clones, approximately 78% of them seen just once. The sample here was CD4+ T cells from blood, taken before liver transplant. These receptors were obtained from a human donor who received a liver transplant.

V is TRBV18 and J is TRBJ1-4; 7 bases align to TRBD1. V lost 0 bases to trimming and J lost 2 bases; unmatched junction nucleotides: 3. Germline lookup yields CDR1 KGHSH and CDR2 LQKENI. CDR3 length: 16 amino acids. CDR3 DNA: TGTGCCAGCTCACCACCTCAGGGGGGGACTAATGAAAAACTGTTTTTT. This codes for CASSPPQGGTNEKLFF.

The rearrangement uses TRBV27 and TRBJ1-2; 7 bases are shared with TRBD1. V shed 4 bases, J shed 0 bases, and the junction held 5 bases outside the gene matches. This CDR3 is built from 15 residues. Per germline, CDR1 MNHEY and CDR2 SMNVEV (reference sequence). The CDR3 DNA reads as TGTGCCAGCAGTTCACCGGGACAGTCTAACTATGGCTACACCTTC. Translation: CASSSPGQSNYGYTF.

V and J are TRBV5-1 and TRBJ1-1, with 7 nucleotides matching TRBD1. CDR1 is SGHRS, CDR2 YFSETQ, per germline. V gave up 0 bases and J gave up 5 bases; unmatched junction bases: 7. This CDR3 has 15 amino acids. DNA of the CDR3: TGCGCCAGCAGCTTGGAACAGGGGCCCTGGACTGAAGCTTTCTTT. Translated, it gives CASSLEQGPWTEAFF.

J is TRBJ1-2 and V is TRBV4-1; 8 bases agree with TRBD1. Trimming took 1 base from V and 6 from J; bases not matched to a gene: 10. CDR1 is MGHRA, CDR2 YSYEKL, per germline. The CDR3 length is 16 residues. CDR3 bases: TGCGCCAGCAGCCAAGGTGAAGGGACAGGCACAAATGGCTACACCTTC. It is translated as CASSQGEGTGTNGYTF.

This clone has a single count. The gene calls are TRBV19 and TRBJ2-3; TRBD2 agrees at 9 bases. CDR1 LNHDA and CDR2 SQIVND come from the germline V gene (reference sequence). This CDR3 has 16 amino acids. V lost 6 bases to trimming and J lost 4 bases; unmatched junction nucleotides: 11. The CDR3 is CASSQIGTSPPDTQYF. CDR3 nucleotide sequence: TGTGCCAGTAGCCAAATCGGGACTAGCCCCCCAGATACGCAGTATTTT.

The table lists this clone with a count of one. V is TRBV2 and J is TRBJ1-3; D is possibly TRBD1 (5 bases). Trimming removed 4 bases from V and 9 bases from J, with 13 bases in between. CDR3 length: 13 residues. CDR1 SNHLY and CDR2 FYNNEI come from the germline V gene. The CDR3 nucleotides are TGTGCCAGCAGTGGGCCTGGGGGGGGCACCATATATTTT. As protein: CASSGPGGGTIYF.

The chain couples TRBV2 to TRBJ2-5; D gene ambiguous. Trimming removed 11 bases from V and 4 bases from J, with 11 bases in between. Germline CDR1 is SNHLY and CDR2 is FYNNEI. The CDR3 spans 11 residues. The CDR3 DNA reads as TGTGCCTGCCTTTTGTCAGAGACCCAGTACTTC. Its protein product is CACLLSETQYF.

The J gene is TRBJ1-5, the V gene TRBV18; D is uncertain. Germline assignment: CDR1 KGHSH and CDR2 LQKENI. Trimming pared 2 bases from V and 2 bases from J, leaving 4 bases between. The length of the CDR3 is 13 residues. CDR3 sequence reads: CASSPNGNQPQHF. CDR3 nucleotide sequence: TGTGCCAGCTCACCAAACGGCAATCAGCCCCAGCATTTT.

The rearrangement links TRBV6-5 to TRBJ2-3, with 7 bases matching TRBD1. From germline, CDR1 is MNHEY and CDR2 SVGAGI. Trimming at V came to 4 bases and at J to 4 bases, leaving 8 bases not matched to a gene. The CDR3 is 15 residues long. CDR3 sequence (DNA): TGTGCCAGCAGTTCCACAGGGGTCCGGGCAGATACGCAGTATTTT. It codes for CASSSTGVRADTQYF.

The V and J genes are TRBV18 and TRBJ2-7; D not resolved. The CDR3 has 11 amino acids. V was trimmed by 3 bases and J by 5 bases, leaving 5 bases between them. The germline CDR1 and CDR2 sequences are KGHSH and LQKENI. CDR3 protein: CASSPKNEQYF. For the CDR3, the DNA is TGTGCCAGCTCACCTAAAAACGAGCAGTACTTC.

This chain connects TRBV18 to TRBJ1-5; D gene uncertain. Germline CDR1 is KGHSH and CDR2 is LQKENI. The CDR3 consists of 13 residues. Trimming pared 2 bases from V and 6 bases from J, leaving 8 bases between. CDR3 loop: CASSPSGGQPQHF. DNA of the CDR3: TGTGCCAGCTCACCATCGGGCGGTCAGCCCCAGCATTTT. The entire variable domain, with the rest obtained from reference TRBV18 and TRBJ1-5, is as follows: NAGVMQNPRHLVRRRGQEARLRCSPMKGHSHVYWYRQLPEEGLKFMVYLQKENIIDESGMPKERFSAEFPKEGPSILRIQQVVRGDSAAYFCASSPSGGQPQHFGDGTRLSIL.

The chain links TRBV30 to TRBJ2-7, with D maybe TRBD2 (6 bases). V shed 1 base and J shed 2 bases, with 12 bases lying between them. Germline CDR1 is GTSNPN and CDR2 is SVGIG (reference sequence). The CDR3 is made up of 14 amino acids. The CDR3 protein is CAWSGAGSTYEQYF. CDR3 DNA sequence: TGTGCCTGGAGTGGTGCGGGATCCACCTACGAGCAGTACTTC.

This clone has more than one count but fewer than ten. The chain is built from TRBV4-2 and TRBJ1-5; D call uncertain. CDR1 and CDR2 (germline): LGHNA, YNFKEQ. V shed 0 bases and J shed 7 bases, with 16 bases lying between them. This CDR3 spans 16 amino acids. CDR3 region: CASSQDSGTARQPQHF. For the CDR3, the DNA is TGTGCCAGCAGCCAAGATAGCGGCACAGCGCGCCAGCCCCAGCATTTT.

The CDR3 loop is CAISESKTGTRVGNEQFF. The CDR3 coding sequence is TGTGCCATCAGTGAGTCGAAAACTGGGACTAGAGTGGGGAATGAGCAGTTCTTC. The V and J genes are TRBV10-3 and TRBJ2-1; 8 positions agree with TRBD2. The CDR3 has 18 residues. CDR1 ENHRY and CDR2 SYGVKD come from the germline V gene. The V gene end was trimmed by 0 bases and the J gene end by 7 bases; junction bases not matched to a gene: 14.

The V and J genes are TRBV2 and TRBJ1-4; D remains unclear. The CDR3 consists of 13 residues. CDR1 and CDR2 (germline): SNHLY, FYNNEI. The V end was cut by 9 bases, the J end by 0 bases, with 8 bases between. The CDR3 sequence is CASGRATNEKLFF. CDR3 bases: TGTGCCAGTGGACGGGCAACTAATGAAAAACTGTTTTTT. The variable domain in full, completed from reference TRBV2 and TRBJ1-4, reads EPEVTQTPSHQVTQMGQEVILRCVPISNHLYFYWYRQILGQKVEFLVSFYNNEISEKSEIFDDQFSVERPDGSNFTLKIRSTKLEDSAMYFCASGRATNEKLFFGSGTQLSVL.

This CDR3 is CASSVVGMGETQYF. The DNA for the CDR3 is TGTGCCAGCAGCGTAGTGGGGATGGGAGAGACCCAGTACTTC. The rearrangement joins TRBV9 to TRBJ2-5, with D hard to call. The V gene lost 0 bases and the J gene lost 4 bases, with 10 bases spanning the gap. Germline V lookup: CDR1 SGDLS, CDR2 YYNGEE. The CDR3 is 14 residues long. Together with reference TRBV9 and TRBJ2-5, the CDR3 gives the full variable domain: DSGVTQTPKHLITATGQRVTLRCSPRSGDLSVYWYQQSLDQGLQFLIQYYNGEERAKGNILERFSAQQFPDLHSELNLSSLELGDSALYFCASSVVGMGETQYFGPGTRLLVL.

The chain joins TRBV4-2 to TRBJ1-6; TRBD1 is a possible D gene (6 bases). Germline V lookup: CDR1 LGHNA, CDR2 YNFKEQ. V was trimmed by 4 bases and J by 5 bases, leaving 12 bases between them. There are 15 residues in the CDR3. The CDR3 sequence is CASSPLDRNNSPLHF. For the CDR3, the DNA is TGTGCCAGCAGCCCCCTGGACAGAAATAATTCACCCCTCCACTTT.

The sample holds one count of this clone. This sequence joins TRBV7-6 and TRBJ1-6; TRBD1 might be the D (6 bases). In germline, CDR1 is SGHVS, CDR2 FNYEAQ. The CDR3 extends over 15 amino acids. Deletions cut 6 bases from V and 9 bases from J, with 18 bases between. The CDR3 region is CASSPLDSLASPLHF. Here the CDR3 DNA reads TGTGCCAGCAGTCCTCTGGACAGCTTGGCTTCACCCCTCCACTTT.

The V and J genes are TRBV5-1 and TRBJ2-3; a weak D match, TRBD2 (7 bases). CDR1 SGHRS and CDR2 YFSETQ come from the germline V gene. The CDR3 totals 18 residues. With 1 base removed from V and 0 bases from J, the gap between germline ends came to 18 bases. CDR3 sequence (DNA): TGCGCCAGCAGCTTGTGGGGGGGCCGACAGGCTAGCACAGATACGCAGTATTTT. Translation: CASSLWGGRQASTDTQYF. Supplemented by reference TRBV5-1 and TRBJ2-3, the full variable domain reads KAGVTQTPRYLIKTRGQQVTLSCSPISGHRSVSWYQQTPGQGLQFLFEYFSETQRNKGNFPGRFSGRQFSNSRSEMNVSTLELGDSALYLCASSLWGGRQASTDTQYFGPGTRLTVL.

This clone has a handful of counts. The chain joins TRBV5-8 to TRBJ1-2; maybe TRBD1 (5 bases). With 6 bases removed from V and 4 bases from J, the gap between germline ends came to 16 bases. The CDR3 has 14 amino acids. Germline CDR1 reads SGHTS; CDR2 reads YDEGEE. For the CDR3, the DNA is TGTGCCAGCACTAAGGTGACGAGGGGCTATGGCTACACCTTC. Its translation: CASTKVTRGYGYTF.

The J gene is TRBJ1-2, the V gene TRBV15; D might be TRBD1 (6 bases). Deletions cut 1 base from V and 4 bases from J, with 16 bases between. The CDR3 is 16 amino acids. CDR1 and CDR2 from the germline V gene are LNHNV and YYDKDF (reference sequence). CDR3: CATSRVGGAYSYGYTF. CDR3 DNA sequence: TGTGCCACCAGCAGAGTCGGGGGCGCTTATAGCTATGGCTACACCTTC.

This clone was seen only a few times. This CDR3 reads CASSLEAGRNTEAFF. The CDR3, as DNA: TGTGCCAGCAGCTTAGAGGCAGGGAGGAACACTGAAGCTTTCTTT. The rearrangement joins TRBV11-2 to TRBJ1-1; possibly TRBD1 for D (5 bases). Germline CDR1 reads SGHAT; CDR2 reads FQNNGV. Trimming stripped 0 bases from V and 1 base from J, with 9 bases between. The CDR3 runs to 15 residues.

The rearrangement joins TRBV18 to TRBJ1-5, with D unresolved. This CDR3 has 15 amino acids. Looked up from germline, CDR1 is KGHSH and CDR2 is LQKENI. The germline V and J ends were trimmed by 2 bases and 1 base, with 9 bases remaining between them. For the CDR3, the DNA is TGTGCCAGCTCACCAGCGCCGGGGAGCAATCAGCCCCAGCATTTT. Translating it yields CASSPAPGSNQPQHF.

Only a few counts were recorded for this clone. The V and J genes are TRBV19 and TRBJ1-4; possible D gene TRBD1, 5 bases. The germline V and J ends were trimmed by 7 bases and 0 bases, with 15 bases remaining between them. The CDR3 has 16 amino acids. Germline CDR1 reads LNHDA; CDR2 reads SQIVND (reference sequence). CDR3 protein: CASKNQGLSTNEKLFF. As DNA, the CDR3 is TGTGCCAGTAAAAACCAGGGACTATCAACTAATGAAAAACTGTTTTTT.

This chain uses TRBV7-2 with TRBJ1-1, with D tentatively TRBD1 (5 bases). This CDR3 has 14 amino acids. The V gene's germline CDR1 is SGHTA and CDR2 FQGNSA. The ends were cut back, 2 bases at V and 6 bases at J, with 13 bases in the middle. CDR3 region: CASSLRFSGAEAFF. CDR3 nucleotides: TGTGCCAGCAGCTTACGGTTTTCGGGGGCTGAAGCTTTCTTT.

The chain carries TRBV5-1 and TRBJ1-3; possible D gene TRBD1, 6 bases. Per germline, CDR1 SGHRS and CDR2 YFSETQ. The CDR3 loop spans 14 amino acids. Trimming cost V 6 bases and J 4 bases, with 14 bases left between them. CDR3 DNA: TGCGCCAGCAACCAAGGGACATCCGGAAACACCATATATTTT. Translation: CASNQGTSGNTIYF.

This chain's CDR3 is CATANPGEVTGELFF. The CDR3 DNA reads TGCGCTACCGCTAACCCAGGGGAGGTCACCGGGGAGCTGTTTTTT. The chain couples TRBV5-1 to TRBJ2-2; D possibly matches TRBD1 or TRBD2 (6 bases each). This CDR3 contains 15 residues. From germline, CDR1 is SGHRS and CDR2 YFSETQ.

The V gene is TRBV6-1, the J gene TRBJ2-7; 9 nucleotides align to TRBD1. Germline-derived CDR1 and CDR2 are MNHNS and SASEGT. The V segment lost 6 bases and the J segment 13 bases; nucleotides outside the gene matches: 10. This CDR3 region has 12 residues. CDR3 residues: CASRSTGGLTYF. The CDR3 nucleotides read TGTGCCAGCAGGTCTACAGGGGGCCTAACCTACTTC.

The gene calls are TRBV5-1 and TRBJ2-3, with 11 nucleotides matching TRBD2. This CDR3 spans 18 amino acids. CDR1 is SGHRS and CDR2 is YFSETQ in the germline V gene. V trimming: 4 bases; J trimming: 2 bases; junction bases outside the gene matches: 12. This chain's CDR3 is CASSGGLAGVGPTDTQYF. CDR3 in DNA: TGCGCCAGCAGCGGTGGACTAGCGGGCGTTGGTCCCACAGATACGCAGTATTTT.

This chain connects TRBV6-4 to TRBJ1-2, with 10 bases lining up with TRBD1. Germline V gene sequence: CDR1 MRHNA, CDR2 SNTAGT. The J segment lost 3 bases and the V segment lost 5 bases, leaving 6 bases of the junction unmatched. The CDR3 runs 15 residues. The CDR3 DNA follows: TGTGCCAGCAGTTTTACTGGGACAGGGGACTATGGCTACACCTTC. As protein: CASSFTGTGDYGYTF.

The chain carries TRBV4-1 and TRBJ2-3; weak D call: TRBD1 (6 bases). The V and J ends lost 1 base and 8 bases respectively, with 19 bases between them. Looked up from germline, CDR1 is MGHRA and CDR2 is YSYEKL. The CDR3 has 16 residues. CDR3: CASSQGLAGRQVTQYF. The CDR3 DNA reads as TGCGCCAGCAGCCAAGGCCTGGCAGGGAGACAGGTTACGCAGTATTTT.

The chain is built from TRBV15 and TRBJ2-7; 8 bases line up with TRBD2. The germline V gene encodes CDR1 LNHNV and CDR2 YYDKDF (reference sequence). The ends lost 6 bases at V and 7 bases at J; junction bases unmatched: 11. The CDR3 extends over 14 amino acids. The CDR3 bases are TGTGCCACCAGTAGGCCAGCGGGAGCGTGGGAGCAGTACTTC. It yields the protein CATSRPAGAWEQYF. Full variable domain (rest looked up from reference TRBV15 and TRBJ2-7): DAMVIQNPRYQVTQFGKPVTLSCSQTLNHNVMYWYQQKSSQAPKLLFHYYDKDFNNEADTPDNFQSRRPNTSFCFLDIRSPGLGDTAMYLCATSRPAGAWEQYFGPGTRLTVT.